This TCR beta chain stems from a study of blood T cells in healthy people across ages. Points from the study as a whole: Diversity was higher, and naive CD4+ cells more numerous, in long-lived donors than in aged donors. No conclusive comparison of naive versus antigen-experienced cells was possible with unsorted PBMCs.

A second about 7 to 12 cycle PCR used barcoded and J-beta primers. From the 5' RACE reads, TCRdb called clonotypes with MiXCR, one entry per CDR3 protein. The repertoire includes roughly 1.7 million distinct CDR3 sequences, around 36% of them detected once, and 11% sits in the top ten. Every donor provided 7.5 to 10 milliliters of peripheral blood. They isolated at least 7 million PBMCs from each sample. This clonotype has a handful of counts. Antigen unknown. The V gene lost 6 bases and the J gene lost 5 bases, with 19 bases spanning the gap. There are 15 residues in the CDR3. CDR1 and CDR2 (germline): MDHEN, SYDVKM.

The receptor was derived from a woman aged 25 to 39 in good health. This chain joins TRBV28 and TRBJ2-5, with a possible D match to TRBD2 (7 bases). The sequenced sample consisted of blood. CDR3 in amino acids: CASRVSWEGDETQYF. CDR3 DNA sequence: TGTGCCAGCAGAGTTTCATGGGAGGGGGACGAGACCCAGTACTTC. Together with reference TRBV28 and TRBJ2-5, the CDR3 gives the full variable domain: DVKVTQSSRYLVKRTGEKVFLECVQDMDHENMFWYRQDPGLGLRLIYFSYDVKMKEKGDIPEGYSVSREKKERFSLILESASTNQTSMYLCASRVSWEGDETQYFGPGTRLLVL.